Presented here are 24 T cell receptor beta chains from one specimen sequenced in a study of metastatic and nonmetastatic thyroid tumors. Ahead of thyroid surgery, no patient had received treatment of any kind. TCRdb ran MiXCR on the PCR reads. Seen here are approximately 20,000 clones, 28% observed once, and the top ten hold under 12%. Sequenced sample: tumor tissue. These receptors came from a female donor with papillary thyroid cancer or a benign thyroid nodule (not recorded which). Some clones in this sample may be carry-over from other donors' samples.

The sample holds a few counts of this clone. This chain links TRBV6-1 with TRBJ2-7; D is uncertain. V was cut by 2 bases and J by 6 bases, with 8 bases left in between. The CDR3 is made up of 12 amino acids. Germline CDR1 and CDR2: MNHNS and SASEGT. The chain's CDR3 is CASSEILFEQYF. As DNA, the CDR3 is TGTGCCAGCAGTGAAATCCTGTTCGAGCAGTACTTC.

This clone was recorded many times. The chain joins TRBV6-6 to TRBJ2-1; 9 nucleotides agree with TRBD2. V was clipped by 0 bases and J by 3 bases; unmatched bases: 3. Germline CDR1 is MNHNY and CDR2 is SVGAGI (reference sequence). The CDR3 spans 16 residues. The CDR3 region has the DNA TGTGCCAGCAGTTACTCGGAGACTAGCGGCTACAATGAGCAGTTCTTC. Protein sequence: CASSYSETSGYNEQFF.

In this sample, this clone turned up many times. The CDR3 spells CASSRQGGTEAFF. CDR3 nucleotide sequence: TGTGCCAGTAGTCGTCAGGGTGGGACTGAAGCTTTCTTT. The chain carries TRBV19 and TRBJ1-1, with a tentative D call TRBD1 (5 bases). V lost 5 bases and J 5 bases, leaving 12 bases between the germline ends. The CDR3 contains 13 residues. The germline V gene has CDR1 LNHDA and CDR2 SQIVND (reference sequence).

In its sample, this clone was seen many times. This rearrangement joins TRBV20-1 to TRBJ1-1, with D unclear. V gave up 0 bases and J gave up 1 base, with 12 bases separating them. Germline-derived CDR1 and CDR2 are DFQATT and SNEGSKA (reference sequence). This CDR3 contains 15 residues. The DNA for the CDR3 is TGCAGTGCTAGAGATCCTTACCTGCAGAACACTGAAGCTTTCTTT. Protein product: CSARDPYLQNTEAFF.

The sample holds a few counts of this clone. The CDR3 protein is CASTEGDGSSYEQYF. Here the CDR3 DNA reads TGTGCCAGCACCGAAGGGGACGGGAGCTCCTACGAGCAGTACTTC. The chain joins TRBV6-1 to TRBJ2-7, with D maybe TRBD2 (6 bases). Deletions cut 7 bases from V and 0 bases from J, with 16 bases between. The CDR3 is made up of 15 amino acids. CDR1 is MNHNS and CDR2 is SASEGT in the germline V gene.

The chain employs TRBV20-1 and TRBJ2-7; 8 bases map to TRBD1. CDR1 and CDR2 from the germline V gene are DFQATT and SNEGSKA (reference sequence). V dropped 5 bases and J dropped 1; count of bases not matched to a gene: 10. The CDR3 has 15 amino acids. CDR3 in DNA: TGCAGTGCTCGGACAGGGATGGCGAGTTCCTACGAGCAGTACTTC. The encoded protein is CSARTGMASSYEQYF.

This clone was seen at least ten times. The V call is TRBV7-6, the J call TRBJ2-2; 8 bases align to TRBD2. Germline loops: CDR1 SGHVS, CDR2 FNYEAQ. V shed 5 bases and J 6 bases; nucleotides not matched to a gene: 11. The CDR3 is made up of 16 amino acids. The chain's CDR3 is CASSVTGRGFPGELFF. Here the CDR3 DNA reads TGTGCCAGCAGCGTGACCGGGAGGGGATTCCCCGGGGAGCTGTTTTTT.

This clone was seen many times. The V and J genes are TRBV20-1 and TRBJ2-7; 15 bases align to TRBD2. CDR1 is DFQATT and CDR2 is SNEGSKA in the germline V gene (reference sequence). Trimming took 5 bases from V and 2 from J; bases not matched to a gene: 4. This CDR3 has 15 residues. The CDR3 coding sequence is TGCAGTGCTCCGGGACTAGCGGGAGGCACCTACGAGCAGTACTTC. The encoded protein is CSAPGLAGGTYEQYF.

The CDR3 is CASSSGRAPDTQYF. The CDR3 nucleotides read TGTGCCAGCAGTAGCGGGAGGGCCCCAGATACGCAGTATTTT. The V call is TRBV28, the J call TRBJ2-3; the match to TRBD2 covers 10 bases. Germline V gene data show CDR1 as MDHEN and CDR2 as SYDVKM. V shed 5 bases and J 4 bases; nucleotides not matched to a gene: 3. The CDR3 sequence is 14 residues long.

This clone rates as medium-sized (0.01 to 0.1%). The gene calls are TRBV28 and TRBJ1-6; 11 nucleotides align to TRBD1. Germline V CDR1 and CDR2: MDHEN, SYDVKM. This CDR3 contains 15 residues. Trimming cost V 5 bases and J 10 bases; bases outside gene matches: 7. The CDR3 sequence is CASSKGTGGQSPLHF. The DNA for the CDR3 is TGTGCCAGCAGTAAAGGGACAGGGGGTCAGTCACCCCTCCACTTT.

This clone was found many times. Given a much more abundant clone one base away, this may be a read error. V and J are TRBV19 and TRBJ2-5; no firm D call. CDR1 is LNHDA and CDR2 is SQIVND in the germline V gene (reference sequence). V lost 6 bases, J lost 3 bases, and 17 bases lay in between. The CDR3 extends over 15 amino acids. The CDR3 DNA follows: TGTGCCAGTAGGAGCCCCTTGGGGTGGGAAGAGACCCAGTACTTC. This encodes CASRSPLGWEETQYF.

This chain joins TRBV4-3 and TRBJ2-7; D is unclear. Germline V gene lookup returns CDR1 LGHNA and CDR2 YSLEER. Trimming took off 0 bases at V and 1 base at J, with 13 bases between the two ends. The CDR3 has 16 residues. CDR3 residues: CASSQDAADSSYEQYF. Written as DNA, the CDR3 is TGCGCCAGCAGCCAAGATGCGGCAGACTCTTCCTACGAGCAGTACTTC.

This clone is termed medium-sized. The chain uses TRBV6-5 and TRBJ2-7, with D possibly being TRBD1 (6 bases). V shed 3 bases and J shed 4 bases, with 19 bases lying between them. Germline V gene lookup returns CDR1 MNHEY and CDR2 SVGAGI. The CDR3 is 16 amino acids. CDR3 DNA sequence: TGTGCCAGCAGTTATCGACAGGTTCTGCTCTTTTACGAGCAGTACTTC. As protein: CASSYRQVLLFYEQYF.

By sample fraction, this clone is medium-sized. V gene TRBV6-1 combines with J gene TRBJ1-6, with D possibly TRBD1 on 6 matching bases. Germline lookup yields CDR1 MNHNS and CDR2 SASEGT. The CDR3 length is 17 residues. V was cut by 2 bases and J by 7 bases, with 18 bases left in between. The CDR3 loop is CASSEFGGLQGNSPLHF. The DNA for the CDR3 is TGTGCCAGCAGTGAATTTGGGGGCCTCCAGGGAAATTCACCCCTCCACTTT.

The sample holds a few counts of this clone. In nucleotides, the CDR3 is TGTGCCAGCAGCCCCCTAAGTCATGAGCAGTTCTTC. Amino acids: CASSPLSHEQFF. The V gene is TRBV7-9, the J gene TRBJ2-1; D not resolved. The CDR3 is 12 residues long. Germline assignment: CDR1 SEHNR and CDR2 FQNEAQ (reference sequence). Trimming took 5 bases from V and 8 from J, leaving 10 bases between them.

The V call is TRBV11-3, the J call TRBJ2-1, with 7 nucleotides matching TRBD1. Germline V gene data show CDR1 as SGHNT and CDR2 as YENEEA. The CDR3 spans 14 residues. J was trimmed by 15 bases and V by 5 bases; bases with no gene match: 16. In nucleotides, the CDR3 is TGTGCCAGCAGCAGCCAGGGGGTCCAAGAGGGGCCGTTCTTC. Residues: CASSSQGVQEGPFF.

Notes on this clone: One junction end does not reproduce the germline sequence, and a read error may be involved. This chain connects TRBV5-1 to TRBJ2-1; 9 bases agree with TRBD2. CDR1 is SGHRS and CDR2 is YFSETQ in the germline V gene. The CDR3 contains 15 residues. Here the CDR3 DNA reads TGCGCCAACAGCCCAACTAGCGGGTCCTACAATGAGCAGTTCTTC. As protein: CANSPTSGSYNEQFF.

This clone came up many times. V usage is TRBV6-1 and J usage is TRBJ2-1, with 9 bases aligning to TRBD1. Germline loops: CDR1 MNHNS, CDR2 SASEGT. This CDR3 is 16 amino acids long. V was pared by 6 bases and J by 0 bases, with 6 bases of the junction left unmatched. In DNA, the CDR3 is TGTGCCAGCAGCCTATTGGGACAGGGCTCCTACAATGAGCAGTTCTTC. It translates to CASSLLGQGSYNEQFF.

The sample holds many counts of this clone. The chain has TRBV20-1 and TRBJ1-2, with 8 bases that match TRBD1. J lost 6 bases, V lost 4 bases, and 13 bases had no gene match. This CDR3 has 15 amino acids. The germline V gene encodes CDR1 DFQATT and CDR2 SNEGSKA (reference sequence). The CDR3 reads CSAKDRVMELDGYTF. Written as DNA, the CDR3 is TGCAGTGCTAAGGACAGGGTAATGGAATTGGATGGCTACACCTTC.

A note on this clone: This may arise from a read error, as a much more abundant clone is one base away. This sample also contains other DNA sequences that code for the same CDR3. This chain connects TRBV20-1 to TRBJ2-7, with TRBD2 identical over 7 bases. The CDR3 covers 15 residues. CDR1 and CDR2 from the germline V gene are DFQATT and SNEGSKA (reference sequence). Trimming at V came to 6 bases and at J to 4 bases, leaving 15 bases not matched to a gene. The CDR3 coding sequence is TGCAGTGCCCGGCGGATTAGCGGGCTTCCTTACGAGCAGTACTTC. Translation: CSARRISGLPYEQYF.

This clone was observed many times. The same CDR3 also results from other DNA sequences found in this sample. The CDR3 DNA sequence: TGTGCCAGCAGCGTAGGAGGGACGGACTACAATGAGCAGTTCTTC. As protein: CASSVGGTDYNEQFF. The gene calls are TRBV9 and TRBJ2-1; D may match TRBD1 or TRBD2 (5 bases each). This CDR3 is 15 amino acids long. Trimming pared 0 bases from V and 3 bases from J, leaving 10 bases between. Germline CDR1 reads SGDLS; CDR2 reads YYNGEE. The full variable domain, in which reference TRBV9 and TRBJ2-1 provide the parts outside the CDR3, is DSGVTQTPKHLITATGQRVTLRCSPRSGDLSVYWYQQSLDQGLQFLIQYYNGEERAKGNILERFSAQQFPDLHSELNLSSLELGDSALYFCASSVGGTDYNEQFFGPGTRLTVL.

The V gene is TRBV28, the J gene TRBJ1-5; no clear D gene. Germline values: CDR1 MDHEN, CDR2 SYDVKM. V lost 6 bases and J lost 2, with 11 bases in between. CDR3 size: 14 residues. CDR3 nucleotide sequence: TGTGCCAGCAGGAAATGGGGAGGCAATCAGCCCCAGCATTTT. Residues: CASRKWGGNQPQHF.

The chain links TRBV3-1 to TRBJ2-2; perhaps TRBD2 as D (5 bases). The CDR3 runs 13 residues. V gave up 1 base and J gave up 15 bases, with 15 bases separating them. In germline, CDR1 is LGHDT, CDR2 YNNKEL (reference sequence). Here the CDR3 DNA reads TGTGCCAGCAGCCAAGGTCGGGGTTGGTCGGTGTTTTTT. This sequence encodes CASSQGRGWSVFF.

This clone showed up many times. It may be a read error: a sequence one base away is much more abundant. The same CDR3 is also encoded by other DNA sequences in this sample. The chain recombines TRBV18 with TRBJ2-1; TRBD1 aligns across 7 bases. Germline V gene lookup returns CDR1 KGHSH and CDR2 LQKENI. This CDR3 contains 17 residues. The chain's CDR3 is CASSPPKGANSYNEQFF. The CDR3 DNA sequence: TGTGCCAGCTCGCCACCGAAGGGGGCTAACTCCTACAATGAGCAGTTCTTC.